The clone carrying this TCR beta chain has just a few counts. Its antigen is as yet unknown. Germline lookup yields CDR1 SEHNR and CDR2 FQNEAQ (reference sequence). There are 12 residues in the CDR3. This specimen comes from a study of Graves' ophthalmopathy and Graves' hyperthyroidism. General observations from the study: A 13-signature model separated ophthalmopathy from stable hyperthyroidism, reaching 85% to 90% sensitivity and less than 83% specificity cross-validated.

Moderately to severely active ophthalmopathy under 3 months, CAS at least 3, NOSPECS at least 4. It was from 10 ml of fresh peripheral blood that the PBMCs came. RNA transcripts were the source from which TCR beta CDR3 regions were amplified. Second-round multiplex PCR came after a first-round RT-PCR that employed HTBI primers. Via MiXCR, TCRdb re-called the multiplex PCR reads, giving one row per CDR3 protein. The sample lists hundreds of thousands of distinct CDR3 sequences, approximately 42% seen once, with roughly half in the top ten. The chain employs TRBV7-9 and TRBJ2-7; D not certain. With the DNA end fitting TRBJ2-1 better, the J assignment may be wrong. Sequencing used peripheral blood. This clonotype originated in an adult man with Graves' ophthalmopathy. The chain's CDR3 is CASSLADNEQFF. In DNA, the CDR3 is TGTGCCAGCAGCTTGGCTGATAATGAGCAGTTCTTC.